Listed below are T cell receptor beta chains from one sample, sequenced in a study. TCRdb processed the RT-PCR reads anew with MiXCR; each CDR3 protein has one entry. The sample lists almost 700,000 distinct CDR3 sequences, 12% to 15% seen once, with roughly 3.9% in the top ten. The sequenced material came from memory CD4+ T cells from blood. The receptors shown here come from a female donor in good health, serving as a healthy control. The CDR3 runs from the conserved cysteine through the conserved F or W. A D gene is named only where the DNA matches it firmly. Not every row has a clone size; where given, it reads once, few, many or a size class.

j_gene | d_gene | v_gene | abundance | CDR3aa | CDR3nt
TRBJ2-1 | TRBD2 | TRBV5-1 | - | CASSPISSGNNEQFF | TGCGCCAGCAGCCCTATCTCTAGCGGGAACAATGAGCAGTTCTTC
TRBJ2-1 | - | TRBV5-1 | few | CASSLVGGGTTYNEQFF | TGCGCCAGCAGCTTGGTGGGCGGCGGAACTACCTACAATGAGCAGTTCTTC
TRBJ2-7 | - | TRBV6-1 | few | CASSDVQGFAYEQYF | TGTGCCAGCAGTGATGTACAGGGTTTCGCCTACGAGCAGTACTTC
TRBJ2-1 | TRBD2 | TRBV5-1 | many | CASSSSGGAYNEQFF | TGCGCCAGCAGCTCTAGCGGGGGGGCCTACAATGAGCAGTTCTTC
TRBJ2-7 | TRBD2 | TRBV12-3/TRBV12-4 | many | CASSPGGKLINEQYF | TGTGCCAGCAGTCCGGGGGGAAAACTCATCAACGAGCAGTACTTC
TRBJ1-1 | - | TRBV18 | - | CASSSRAGPEAFF | TGTGCCAGCTCATCCCGAGCGGGGCCTGAAGCTTTCTTT
TRBJ1-2 | - | TRBV20-1 | few | CSARDLWEGYTF | TGCAGTGCTAGAGATCTCTGGGAAGGCTACACCTTC
TRBJ2-7 | TRBD2 | TRBV10-2 | few | CASSLAGGSPYEQYF | TGCGCCAGCAGCCTAGCGGGAGGAAGCCCCTACGAGCAGTACTTC
TRBJ2-4 | - | TRBV7-8 | - | CASSRPSSGDQNIQYF | TGTGCCAGCAGCAGGCCAAGTTCGGGAGACCAAAACATTCAGTACTTC
TRBJ2-3 | - | TRBV20-1 | few | CSAKRGDPWDTQYF | TGCAGTGCTAAAAGAGGAGATCCTTGGGATACGCAGTATTTT
TRBJ2-1 | TRBD2 | TRBV5-1 | - | CASSYTSGTPFNEQFF | TGCGCCAGCAGCTACACTAGCGGGACCCCCTTCAATGAGCAGTTCTTC
TRBJ1-2 | TRBD1 | TRBV20-1 | - | CSARDPTRQGNGYTF | TGCAGTGCTAGAGACCCCACCAGACAGGGGAATGGCTACACCTTC
TRBJ1-2 | - | TRBV6-5 | - | CATAKGYGYTF | TGTGCCACCGCTAAAGGGTATGGCTACACCTTC
TRBJ1-4 | - | TRBV7-9 | many | CASSLNVGATNEKLFF | TGTGCCAGCAGCTTAAATGTGGGAGCAACTAATGAAAAACTGTTTTTT
TRBJ1-3 | - | TRBV12-3/TRBV12-4 | few | CASSFTGGYTGNTIYF | TGTGCCAGCAGTTTCACGGGGGGCTATACTGGAAACACCATATATTTT
TRBJ1-2 | TRBD1 | TRBV27 | - | CASARGGEGYGYTF | TGTGCCAGTGCCCGAGGGGGCGAGGGTTATGGCTACACCTTC
TRBJ1-1 | - | TRBV10-3 | many | CAISESRVTEAFF | TGTGCCATCAGTGAGTCGAGGGTTACTGAAGCTTTCTTT
TRBJ2-7 | - | TRBV12-3/TRBV12-4 | - | CASSSSRGAYEQYF | TGTGCCAGCAGTTCCTCCCGGGGCGCATACGAGCAGTACTTC
TRBJ2-4 | - | TRBV20-1 | few | CSGLADDIQYF | TGCAGTGGTTTGGCAGACGACATTCAGTACTTC
TRBJ1-3 | - | TRBV6-1 | few | CASSRGGGAPIYF | TGTGCCAGCAGCAGAGGAGGGGGGGCGCCCATATATTTT
TRBJ1-5 | - | TRBV24-1 | few | CATSDALNPDQPQHF | TGTGCCACCAGTGATGCGCTCAACCCGGACCAGCCCCAGCATTTT
TRBJ1-2 | TRBD1 | TRBV20-1 | - | CSAGQGGFNYGYTF | TGCAGTGCTGGACAGGGGGGGTTTAACTATGGCTACACCTTC
TRBJ2-7 | TRBD2 | TRBV27 | few | CASSPPLAGGRSYEQYF | TGTGCCAGCAGTCCGCCACTAGCGGGAGGACGATCCTACGAGCAGTACTTC
TRBJ2-2 | TRBD2 | TRBV20-1 | - | CSARVGPGGSNTGELFF | TGCAGTGCTAGAGTTGGGCCGGGAGGTTCGAACACCGGGGAGCTGTTTTTT
TRBJ2-2 | TRBD2 | TRBV5-1 | few | CASSLQLAGGGGGELFF | TGCGCCAGCAGCTTGCAACTAGCGGGAGGCGGAGGCGGGGAGCTGTTTTTT
TRBJ2-2 | - | TRBV27 | few | CASSFGGTGNTGELFF | TGTGCCAGCAGTTTCGGGGGGACAGGGAACACCGGGGAGCTGTTTTTT
TRBJ2-1 | - | TRBV5-8 | few | CASSTWPEANEQFF | TGTGCCAGCAGCACATGGCCCGAGGCCAATGAGCAGTTCTTC
TRBJ2-5 | TRBD1 | TRBV7-2 | - | CASSYRQGAWETQYF | TGTGCCAGCAGCTACCGACAGGGGGCATGGGAGACCCAGTACTTC
TRBJ2-1 | TRBD1 | TRBV12-3/TRBV12-4 | few | CASSFRDRVNEQFF | TGTGCCAGCAGTTTTCGGGACAGGGTCAATGAGCAGTTCTTC
TRBJ1-6 | - | TRBV18 | few | CASSPIRDGDSPLHF | TGTGCCAGCTCACCAATAAGGGATGGGGATTCACCCCTCCACTTT
TRBJ2-5 | - | TRBV5-1 | - | CASSTTWDQETQYF | TGCGCCAGCAGCACGACGTGGGACCAAGAGACCCAGTACTTC
TRBJ2-1 | - | TRBV7-3 | few | CASSITGTSSSYNEQFF | TGTGCCAGCAGCATTACCGGGACTTCGAGCTCCTACAATGAGCAGTTCTTC
TRBJ1-2 | TRBD1 | TRBV6-5 | - | CASSYDRGQGYTF | TGTGCCAGCAGTTACGACAGGGGGCAGGGCTACACCTTC
TRBJ2-2 | - | TRBV29-1 | many | CSVGLGQSARELFF | TGCAGCGTTGGGTTGGGGCAGTCTGCACGGGAGCTGTTTTTT
TRBJ2-7 | TRBD2 | TRBV11-3 | many | CASSFTGLAQCEQYF | TGTGCCAGCAGCTTTACGGGACTAGCGCAGTGCGAGCAGTACTTC
TRBJ2-3 | - | TRBV7-3 | few | CASSPARTTDTQYF | TGTGCCAGCAGCCCGGCCCGAACCACAGATACGCAGTATTTT
TRBJ2-4 | TRBD1 | TRBV4-2 | many | CASSQKWTGAGNIQYF | TGTGCCAGCAGCCAGAAATGGACAGGGGCAGGAAACATTCAGTACTTC
TRBJ1-5 | - | TRBV6-1 | few | CASKVADLNQPQHF | TGTGCCAGCAAGGTGGCAGACTTAAATCAGCCCCAGCATTTT
TRBJ2-1 | - | TRBV20-1 | - | CSARDSGESSYNEQFF | TGCAGTGCTAGAGATTCAGGGGAAAGCTCCTACAATGAGCAGTTCTTC
TRBJ2-2 | TRBD2 | TRBV5-1 | - | CASSPTSGSTPGELFF | TGCGCCAGCAGCCCCACTAGCGGGAGTACCCCCGGGGAGCTGTTTTTT
TRBJ1-4 | TRBD1 | TRBV4-1 | few | CASSPGFGRTGREKLFF | TGCGCCAGCAGCCCTGGGTTTGGTAGGACAGGTCGTGAAAAACTGTTTTTT
TRBJ1-5 | TRBD1 | TRBV6-1 | - | CASSPRRQGAQPQHF | TGTGCCAGCTCGCCCCGAAGGCAGGGGGCTCAGCCCCAGCATTTT
TRBJ1-5 | - | TRBV7-9 | many | CASSLGASNQPQHF | TGTGCCAGCAGCTTAGGAGCCAGCAATCAGCCCCAGCATTTT
TRBJ1-1 | - | TRBV5-1 | - | CASATRGGRGTEAFF | TGCGCCAGCGCAACTCGGGGGGGAAGAGGGACTGAAGCTTTCTTT
TRBJ2-7 | - | TRBV20-1 | few | CSARTLFGSGDGEQYF | TGCAGTGCTAGGACCCTTTTTGGCTCGGGAGATGGCGAGCAGTACTTC
TRBJ2-5 | - | TRBV5-4 | - | CASSLLDSETQYF | TGTGCCAGCAGCTTGTTGGATTCGGAGACCCAGTACTTC
TRBJ2-1 | - | TRBV7-9 | few | CASSTDHPGEQFF | TGTGCCAGCAGCACGGACCATCCCGGGGAGCAGTTCTTC
TRBJ2-1 | TRBD2 | TRBV27 | many | CASSPPGGGYNEQFF | TGTGCCAGCAGTCCCCCGGGCGGGGGATACAATGAGCAGTTCTTC
TRBJ2-3 | - | TRBV6-5 | few | CASSRAWDTQYF | TGTGCCAGCAGCCGTGCATGGGATACGCAGTATTTT
TRBJ1-2 | TRBD1 | TRBV30 | - | CAWSVAQGGGYTF | TGTGCCTGGAGTGTAGCACAGGGGGGCGGCTACACCTTC
TRBJ2-2 | - | TRBV5-1 | many | CASTPQPNTGELFF | TGCGCCAGCACGCCTCAACCGAACACCGGGGAGCTGTTTTTT
TRBJ2-5 | - | TRBV7-2 | few | CASSLSSGSGVGTQYF | TGTGCCAGCAGCTTATCGTCCGGGAGCGGCGTTGGGACCCAGTACTTC
TRBJ2-5 | TRBD1 | TRBV10-3 | few | CAIRSGTGLETQYF | TGTGCCATCCGCTCCGGGACAGGGCTAGAGACCCAGTACTTC